These 28 T cell receptor beta chains were sequenced from one sample in a study of identical twins. One entry per CDR3 protein, called by TCRdb with MiXCR from the 5' RACE reads. The sample yields around 680,000 distinct CDR3 sequences, 8.5% to 9% seen once. The same data also contributed to another study, on yellow fever vaccine responses in identical twins.

The sequenced sample consisted of PBMCs. These receptors were taken from a young woman in good health.

At least ten counts were recorded for this clonotype. The CDR3 reads CASSPRQTYEQYF. Written as DNA, the CDR3 is TGTGCCAGCAGTCCCCGACAGACCTACGAGCAGTACTTC. The gene calls are TRBV12-3 or TRBV12-4 and TRBJ2-7, with D possibly TRBD1 on 5 matching bases. The CDR3 is made up of 13 amino acids. Trimming removed 5 bases at V and 2 bases at J, with 10 bases between.

This clonotype was counted at least ten times. V gene TRBV5-1 combines with J gene TRBJ2-7, with 11 nucleotides matching TRBD1. There are 15 residues in the CDR3. Germline assignment: CDR1 SGHRS and CDR2 YFSETQ. J gave up 4 bases and V 4 bases, and 7 bases lay outside the gene matches. CDR3 residues: CASSQPGQGEYEQYF. The CDR3, as DNA: TGCGCCAGCAGCCAACCGGGACAGGGGGAATACGAGCAGTACTTC.

The CDR3 reads CASSLHGTGGGNEQFF. CDR3 nucleotide sequence: TGTGCCAGCAGCCTCCACGGGACAGGGGGCGGGAATGAGCAGTTCTTC. J is TRBJ2-1 and V is TRBV11-3, with 12 bases fitting TRBD1. Germline-derived CDR1 and CDR2 are SGHNT and YENEEA. V was clipped by 5 bases and J by 7 bases; unmatched bases: 9. This CDR3 region has 16 residues. Variable domain in full (rest from reference TRBV11-3 and TRBJ2-1): EAGVVQSPRYKIIEKKQPVAFWCNPISGHNTLYWYLQNLGQGPELLIRYENEEAVDDSQLPKDRFSAERLKGVDSTLKIQPAELGDSAVYLCASSLHGTGGGNEQFFGPGTRLTVL.

This clonotype was observed a few times. Relative to the germline gene, one junction end is altered; a read error may explain this. J is TRBJ2-7 and V is TRBV28; the D gene is possibly TRBD2 (6 bases). The CDR3 has 15 amino acids. Germline V gene data show CDR1 as MDHEN and CDR2 as SYDVKM. The CDR3: CASSLGGAIEGRPNF. Here the CDR3 DNA reads TGTGCCAGCAGTTTGGGAGGCGCTATCGAGGGACGGCCGAACTTC.

In its sample, this clonotype was seen a few times. The gene calls are TRBV4-3 and TRBJ2-3; TRBD2 agrees at 7 bases. The length of the CDR3 is 16 residues. The V gene's germline CDR1 is LGHNA and CDR2 YSLEER. Losses at the gene ends were 1 base for V and 0 bases for J; bases not matched to a gene: 4. CDR3 loop: CASSQGPAGSTDTQYF. CDR3 sequence (DNA): TGCGCCAGCAGCCAAGGGCCAGCGGGGAGCACAGATACGCAGTATTTT.

This clonotype showed up just a few times. The rearrangement joins TRBV6-2 or TRBV6-3 to TRBJ2-7, with D possibly matching TRBD1 (6 bases). The CDR3 runs to 14 residues. V lost 2 bases, J lost 6 bases, and 14 bases lay in between. The germline gives CDR1 MNHEY, CDR2 SVGEGT. The CDR3 spells CASSYLGTTAEQYF. The CDR3 DNA sequence: TGTGCCAGCAGTTACCTGGGGACAACCGCCGAGCAGTACTTC.

The J gene is TRBJ2-6, the V gene TRBV5-6, with D possibly matching TRBD1 (5 bases). V was clipped by 0 bases and J by 0 bases, with 7 bases between them. Germline V lookup: CDR1 SGHDT, CDR2 YYEEEE. This CDR3 is 16 amino acids long. CDR3 DNA sequence: TGTGCCAGCAGCTTGGAGGACATCTCTGGGGCCAACGTCCTGACTTTC. It codes for CASSLEDISGANVLTF.

There are many counts of this clonotype. The DNA of the CDR3 is TGCAGCGTTGCCGGGACAGGGGGGCTCTACAATGAGCAGTTCTTC. It codes for CSVAGTGGLYNEQFF. The chain combines TRBV29-1 with TRBJ2-1; 11 nucleotides agree with TRBD1. With V trimmed by 4 bases and J by 3 bases, 5 bases remained unmatched. The length of the CDR3 is 15 residues. Germline V gives CDR1 SQVTM, CDR2 ANQGSEA.

V and J are TRBV10-3 and TRBJ2-1; no clear D gene. Trimming took 0 bases from V and 8 from J, leaving 5 bases between them. There are 12 residues in the CDR3. CDR1 is ENHRY and CDR2 is SYGVKD in the germline V gene. In DNA form, the CDR3 reads TGTGCCATCAGTGAGTCTTGGGATGAGCAGTTCTTC. Encoded protein: CAISESWDEQFF.

This rearrangement joins TRBV5-1 to TRBJ2-1; 7 bases map to TRBD2. Germline-derived CDR1 and CDR2 are SGHRS and YFSETQ. V shed 5 bases and J 6 bases; nucleotides not matched to a gene: 8. The CDR3 runs to 14 residues. CDR3 loop: CASSGGSGGNEQFF. In nucleotides, the CDR3 is TGCGCCAGCAGTGGCGGGAGTGGAGGCAATGAGCAGTTCTTC.

This clonotype was observed at least ten times. The chain joins TRBV7-2 to TRBJ2-4; D unclear. The V and J ends lost 8 bases and 1 base respectively, with 15 bases between them. The CDR3 loop spans 15 amino acids. CDR1 and CDR2 (germline): SGHTA, FQGNSA. This chain's CDR3 is CASALSAPAKNIQYF. The CDR3 region has the DNA TGTGCCAGCGCTTTGTCGGCCCCCGCCAAAAACATTCAGTACTTC.

This clonotype was found many times. The rearrangement links TRBV7-2 to TRBJ2-1; D remains unclear. The V gene lost 3 bases and the J gene lost 10 bases, with 10 bases spanning the gap. CDR1 SGHTA and CDR2 FQGNSA come from the germline V gene. This CDR3 has 12 amino acids. The DNA for the CDR3 is TGTGCCAGCAGCTTCGGATCGGTAGAGCAGTTCTTC. Translating gives CASSFGSVEQFF.

The chain combines TRBV24-1 with TRBJ2-1, with 9 bases matching TRBD2. The ends lost 7 bases at V and 10 bases at J; junction bases unmatched: 13. There are 15 residues in the CDR3. The germline gives CDR1 KGHDR, CDR2 SFDVKD. In nucleotides, the CDR3 is TGTGCCACCAGATCACCGGGACTAGCAGGCTCCGAGCAGTTCTTC. Its protein is CATRSPGLAGSEQFF.

This clonotype was counted between two and nine times. One end of the junction is discordant with germline, which a read error may explain. The chain combines TRBV12-3 or TRBV12-4 with TRBJ2-7; TRBD1 matches at 8 bases. This CDR3 is 16 amino acids long. The CDR3 here is CASSLRTGSKSFEQYF. In nucleotides, the CDR3 is TGTGCCAGCAGTTTAAGGACAGGGTCCAAGTCCTTCGAGCAGTACTTC.

V gene TRBV29-1 combines with J gene TRBJ2-6; D is possibly TRBD1 (5 bases). Germline V CDR1 and CDR2: SQVTM, ANQGSEA. Trimming stripped 6 bases from V and 0 bases from J, with 9 bases between. The CDR3 has 14 amino acids. The CDR3 DNA is TGCAGCGTCTCCAGGGACTCTGGGGCCAACGTCCTGACTTTC. Its protein product is CSVSRDSGANVLTF.

This clonotype showed up many times. The chain carries TRBV5-6 and TRBJ2-3; D is uncertain. V was cut by 4 bases and J by 6 bases, with 9 bases left in between. The CDR3 runs 12 residues. CDR1 is SGHDT and CDR2 is YYEEEE in the germline V gene. CDR3 DNA sequence: TGTGCCAGCAGCATGGGGTCCGATACGCAGTATTTT. Translation: CASSMGSDTQYF. The whole variable domain, remainder taken from reference TRBV5-6 and TRBJ2-3, is DAGVTQSPTHLIKTRGQQVTLRCSPKSGHDTVSWYQQALGQGPQFIFQYYEEEERQRGNFPDRFSGHQFPNYSSELNVNALLLGDSALYLCASSMGSDTQYFGPGTRLTVL.

This clonotype was seen a few times. The CDR3 bases are TGTGCCAGCAGCATACTGACGCCTCGGGATACGCAGTATTTT. Its translation: CASSILTPRDTQYF. The V and J genes are TRBV6-2 or TRBV6-3 and TRBJ2-3, with D uncertain. Trimming took off 6 bases at V and 6 bases at J, with 16 bases between the two ends. This CDR3 has 14 residues. The V gene's germline CDR1 is MNHEY and CDR2 SVGEGT.

This clonotype was seen many times. DNA of the CDR3: TGTGCCAGCAGCTCCAACTCTGGGGCCAACGTCCTGACTTTC. It translates to CASSSNSGANVLTF. The V gene is TRBV11-2, the J gene TRBJ2-6; D gene ambiguous. The CDR3 totals 14 residues. The V and J ends lost 4 bases and 0 bases respectively, with 4 bases between them. The germline V gene has CDR1 SGHAT and CDR2 FQNNGV.

The gene calls are TRBV29-1 and TRBJ2-3; D unclear. Looked up from germline, CDR1 is SQVTM and CDR2 is ANQGSEA. V gave up 3 bases and J gave up 3 bases, with 13 bases separating them. The length of the CDR3 is 14 residues. The CDR3 loop is CSVDMGSWTDTQYF. The CDR3 coding sequence is TGCAGCGTTGACATGGGGTCTTGGACAGATACGCAGTATTTT.

This clonotype was detected once. Compared with germline, one end of the junction differs, possibly owing to a read error. This sequence joins TRBV24-1 and TRBJ1-1, with 10 bases fitting TRBD1. The CDR3 consists of 16 residues. Germline V gene data show CDR1 as KGHDR and CDR2 as SFDVKD. CDR3 sequence (DNA): TGTGCCACCAGTGATTTTTCCCGGACAGGGGGAACTGGAGCTTTCTTT. The encoded protein is CATSDFSRTGGTGAFF.

This clonotype was found a few times. This rearrangement joins TRBV20-1 to TRBJ2-7, with D unclear. The CDR3 loop spans 12 amino acids. Trimming shortened V by 2 bases and J by 6 bases, and 11 bases separated the two germline ends. Germline values: CDR1 DFQATT, CDR2 SNEGSKA (reference sequence). CDR3 region: CSARRTALEQYF. In DNA, the CDR3 is TGCAGTGCTAGACGCACAGCCCTCGAGCAGTACTTC.

At least ten counts were recorded for this clonotype. This chain uses TRBV15 with TRBJ2-1; 8 bases fit TRBD2. V lost 3 bases and J lost 1; bases outside the gene matches: 11. The germline gives CDR1 LNHNV, CDR2 YYDKDF (reference sequence). The CDR3 has 18 residues. In nucleotides, the CDR3 is TGTGCCACCAGCAGGAGGCTCTTAGCGGGAATTTCCTACAATGAGCAGTTCTTC. As protein: CATSRRLLAGISYNEQFF.

The chain uses TRBV28 and TRBJ2-7, with D possibly TRBD2 on 6 matching bases. V lost 5 bases, J lost 0 bases, and 14 bases lay in between. The germline V gene encodes CDR1 MDHEN and CDR2 SYDVKM. The CDR3 consists of 15 residues. The CDR3 reads CASSRDSASSYEQYF. CDR3 in DNA: TGTGCCAGCAGTCGGGACTCCGCTAGCTCCTACGAGCAGTACTTC.

This clonotype was observed a handful of times. The rearrangement links TRBV6-2 or TRBV6-3 to TRBJ1-5; D is possibly TRBD1 (5 bases). CDR3 length: 15 amino acids. Germline lookup yields CDR1 MNHEY and CDR2 SVGEGT. Trimming took off 6 bases at V and 1 base at J, with 13 bases between the two ends. CDR3 sequence: CASRTPQGSNQPQHF. DNA for the CDR3: TGTGCCAGCAGGACCCCCCAGGGAAGCAATCAGCCCCAGCATTTT.

The sample holds many counts of this clonotype. CDR3 in DNA: TGCAGCGCCCAGAGAAGTAGAGCGGGAGGAAATGAGCAGTTCTTC. It is translated as CSAQRSRAGGNEQFF. The J gene is TRBJ2-1, the V gene TRBV29-1; 9 nucleotides align to TRBD2. This CDR3 comprises 15 residues. V trimming: 7 bases; J trimming: 7 bases; junction bases outside the gene matches: 14. The V gene's germline CDR1 is SQVTM and CDR2 ANQGSEA.

The table lists this clonotype with a few counts. The chain is built from TRBV9 and TRBJ2-1, with D possibly matching TRBD1 (6 bases). The CDR3 runs 16 residues. Trimming removed 3 bases at V and 2 bases at J, with 15 bases between. Germline V gives CDR1 SGDLS, CDR2 YYNGEE. In nucleotides, the CDR3 is TGTGCCAGCAGCGCAAGGACAGACTCTACCTACAATGAGCAGTTCTTC. Residues: CASSARTDSTYNEQFF. The entire variable domain, with the rest obtained from reference TRBV9 and TRBJ2-1, is as follows: DSGVTQTPKHLITATGQRVTLRCSPRSGDLSVYWYQQSLDQGLQFLIQYYNGEERAKGNILERFSAQQFPDLHSELNLSSLELGDSALYFCASSARTDSTYNEQFFGPGTRLTVL.

There are many counts of this clonotype. The V and J genes are TRBV12-3 or TRBV12-4 and TRBJ1-5, with D tentatively TRBD1 (6 bases). Trimming removed 1 base from V and 7 bases from J, with 14 bases in between. The CDR3 is 15 residues long. As DNA, the CDR3 is TGTGCCAGCAGTTTAGTACAGGGAGTGTTCCAGCCCCAGCATTTT. Protein: CASSLVQGVFQPQHF.

This chain links TRBV30 with TRBJ2-5, with a tentative D call TRBD2 (6 bases). Germline V gene sequence: CDR1 GTSNPN, CDR2 SVGIG (reference sequence). The length of the CDR3 is 15 residues. The ends were cut back, 0 bases at V and 5 bases at J, with 16 bases in the middle. This CDR3 reads CAWSVMGGEGETQYF. The CDR3 nucleotides read TGTGCCTGGAGTGTAATGGGGGGTGAAGGGGAGACCCAGTACTTC.